This T cell receptor beta chain was retrieved from a study of identifying expanded T cells in peripheral blood. Germline V gene data show CDR1 as MNHNY and CDR2 as SVGAGI (reference sequence). CDR3 length: 16 residues. The V end was cut by 6 bases, the J end by 1 base, with 18 bases between. This table comes from immunoSEQ multiplex PCR, and its TCRdb copy is limited to in-frame clones, with some not included. The repertoire holds over 85,000 clones, with around 89% as singletons. Source material: blood. This sequence joins TRBV6-6 and TRBJ1-2; D perhaps matches TRBD1 (6 bases). The source is a person aged 18-70 years in good health. CDR3 residues: CASSPRAGTHNYGYTF. CDR3 sequence (DNA): TGTGCCAGCAGCCCTCGAGCCGGGACACATAACTATGGCTACACCTTC.